This TCR beta chain emerged from a study of T cell responses to AZD1222 COVID-19 vaccine. TCRdb's copy holds only in-frame clones and misses some; the assay was immunoSEQ multiplex PCR. The sample lists tens of thousands of clones, about 92% occurring once. CDR3 size: 15 residues. Trimming removed 5 bases at V and 5 bases at J, with 15 bases between. Germline V gene lookup returns CDR1 LNHDA and CDR2 SQIVND (reference sequence). On this clone itself: The antigen remains unidentified.

Findings and caveats of the study: Donors, mostly white British, included more females; clonal diversity was possibly underestimated. Spike-wide vaccine-associated CD4 TCRs dominated at 160-218 and 743-854. The repertoires were collected only after the peak T cell response. With two AZD1222 doses given, Spike-specific TCR breadth and depth both rose.

This specimen consisted of peripheral blood, obtained 28 days after the second AZD1222 dose. The chain combines TRBV19 with TRBJ1-4; D ambiguous. This clonotype was sampled from an adult who received the AZD1222 COVID-19 vaccine. CDR3 in amino acids: CASSAPRFANEKLFF. Written as DNA, the CDR3 is TGTGCCAGTAGTGCCCCCAGGTTTGCGAATGAAAAACTGTTTTTT.